The clone carrying this TCR beta chain was counted between two and nine times. MiXCR, run by TCRdb on the 5' RACE reads, gives a single entry per CDR3 protein. The data show some 600,000 distinct CDR3 sequences, with under 8.5% seen just once and 1.6% held by the top ten. Trimming cost V 3 bases and J 0 bases; bases outside gene matches: 8. Per germline, CDR1 DFQATT and CDR2 SNEGSKA (reference sequence). This CDR3 contains 15 residues. The sample belongs to a study of identical twins. The sample was also reused in another study, on yellow fever vaccine responses in identical twins.

The chain employs TRBV20-1 and TRBJ2-7; 7 positions agree with TRBD2. The receptor was isolated from a woman aged 18-29 years in good health. Material for sequencing was PBMCs. The CDR3 nucleotides read TGCAGTGCTAGGCGGGAGCGGGCACCCTCCTACGAGCAGTACTTC. Protein: CSARRERAPSYEQYF.